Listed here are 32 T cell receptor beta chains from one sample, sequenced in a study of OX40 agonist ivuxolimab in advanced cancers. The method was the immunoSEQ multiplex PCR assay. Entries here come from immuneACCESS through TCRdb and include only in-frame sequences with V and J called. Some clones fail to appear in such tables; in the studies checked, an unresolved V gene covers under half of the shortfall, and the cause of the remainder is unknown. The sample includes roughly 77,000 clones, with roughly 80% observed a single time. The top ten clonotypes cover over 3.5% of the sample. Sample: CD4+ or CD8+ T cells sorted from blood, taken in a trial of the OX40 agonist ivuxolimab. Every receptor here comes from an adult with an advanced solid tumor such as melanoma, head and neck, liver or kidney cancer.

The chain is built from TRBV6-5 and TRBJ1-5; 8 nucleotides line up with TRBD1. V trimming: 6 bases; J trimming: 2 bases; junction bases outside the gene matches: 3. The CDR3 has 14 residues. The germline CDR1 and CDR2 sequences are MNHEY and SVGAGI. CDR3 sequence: CASRTGDGNQPQHF. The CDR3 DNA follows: TGTGCCAGCAGGACAGGGGACGGCAATCAGCCCCAGCATTTT.

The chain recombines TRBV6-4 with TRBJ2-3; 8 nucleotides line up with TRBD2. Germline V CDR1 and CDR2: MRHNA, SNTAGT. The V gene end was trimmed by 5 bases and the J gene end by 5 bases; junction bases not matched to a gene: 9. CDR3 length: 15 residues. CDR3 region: CASSSYGGALDTQYF. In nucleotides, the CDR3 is TGTGCCAGCAGTAGCTACGGGGGGGCCCTAGATACGCAGTATTTT.

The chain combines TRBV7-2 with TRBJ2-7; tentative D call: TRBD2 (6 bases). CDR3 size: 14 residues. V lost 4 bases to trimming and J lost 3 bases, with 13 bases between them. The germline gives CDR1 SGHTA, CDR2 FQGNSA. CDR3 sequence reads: CASSSSLADYEQYF. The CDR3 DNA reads TGTGCCAGCAGCTCATCCTTAGCGGACTACGAGCAGTACTTC.

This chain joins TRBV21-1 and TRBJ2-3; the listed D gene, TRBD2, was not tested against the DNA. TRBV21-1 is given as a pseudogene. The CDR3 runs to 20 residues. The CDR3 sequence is CASSKVSTSGGPPRTDTQYF. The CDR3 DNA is TGTGCCAGCAGCAAAGTTTCCACTAGCGGGGGCCCCCCTCGCACAGATACGCAGTATTTT.

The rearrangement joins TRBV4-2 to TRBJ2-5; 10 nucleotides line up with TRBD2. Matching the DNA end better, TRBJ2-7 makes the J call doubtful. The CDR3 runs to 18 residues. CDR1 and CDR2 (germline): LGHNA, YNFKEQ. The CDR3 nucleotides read TGTGCCAGCAGCCAGGCCGCGGATCTAGCGGGAGTTGGGTACGAGCAGTACTTC. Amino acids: CASSQAADLAGVGYEQYF.

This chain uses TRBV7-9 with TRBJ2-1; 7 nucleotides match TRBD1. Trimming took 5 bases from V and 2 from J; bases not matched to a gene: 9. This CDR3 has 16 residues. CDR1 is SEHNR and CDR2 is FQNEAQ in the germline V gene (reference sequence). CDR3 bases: TGTGCCAGCAGCCTAAGTAGGGACAGTACCTACAATGAGCAGTTCTTC. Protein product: CASSLSRDSTYNEQFF.

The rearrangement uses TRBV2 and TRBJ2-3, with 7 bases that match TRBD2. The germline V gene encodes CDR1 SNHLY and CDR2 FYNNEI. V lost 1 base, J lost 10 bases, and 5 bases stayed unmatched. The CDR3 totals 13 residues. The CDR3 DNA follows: TGTGCCAGCAGTGAAGAAGCACTAGCGTCGCAGTATTTT. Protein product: CASSEEALASQYF.

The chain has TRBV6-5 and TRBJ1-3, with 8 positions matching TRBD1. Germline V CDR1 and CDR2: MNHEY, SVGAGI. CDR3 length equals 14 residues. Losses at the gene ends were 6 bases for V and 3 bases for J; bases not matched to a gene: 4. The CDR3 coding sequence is TGTGCCAGCAGGGACAGGGCTAGTGGAAACACCATATATTTT. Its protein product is CASRDRASGNTIYF.

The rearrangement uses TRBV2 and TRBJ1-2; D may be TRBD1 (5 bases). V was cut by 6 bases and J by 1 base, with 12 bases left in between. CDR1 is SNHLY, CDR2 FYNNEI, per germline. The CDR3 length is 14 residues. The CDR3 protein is CASSAGRLNYGYTF. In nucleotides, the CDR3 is TGTGCCAGCAGCGCGGGACGGCTTAACTATGGCTACACCTTC.

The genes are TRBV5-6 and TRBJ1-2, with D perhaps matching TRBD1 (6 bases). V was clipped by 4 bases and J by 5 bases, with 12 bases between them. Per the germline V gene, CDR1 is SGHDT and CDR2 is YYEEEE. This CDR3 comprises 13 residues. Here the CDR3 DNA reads TGTGCCAGCAGCCCGGACAGACAATATGGCTACACCTTC. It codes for CASSPDRQYGYTF.

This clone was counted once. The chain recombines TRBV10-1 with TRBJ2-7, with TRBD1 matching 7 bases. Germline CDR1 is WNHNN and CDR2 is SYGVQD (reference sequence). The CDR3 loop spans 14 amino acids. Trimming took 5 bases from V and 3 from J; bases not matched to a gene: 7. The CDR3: CASSSGTDFYEQYF. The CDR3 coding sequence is TGCGCCAGCAGTTCTGGGACAGATTTCTACGAGCAGTACTTC.

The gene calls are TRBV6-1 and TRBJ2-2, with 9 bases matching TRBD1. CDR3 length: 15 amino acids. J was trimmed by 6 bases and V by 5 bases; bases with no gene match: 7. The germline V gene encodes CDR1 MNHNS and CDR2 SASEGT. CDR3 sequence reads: CASSPGTGLPGELFF. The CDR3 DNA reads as TGTGCCAGCAGTCCCGGGACAGGGCTCCCCGGGGAGCTGTTTTTT.

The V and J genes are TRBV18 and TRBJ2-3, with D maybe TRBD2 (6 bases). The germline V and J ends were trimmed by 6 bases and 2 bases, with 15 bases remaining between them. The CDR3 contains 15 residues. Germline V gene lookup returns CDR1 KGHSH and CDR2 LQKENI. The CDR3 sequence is CASSLIADYTDTQYF. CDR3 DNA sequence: TGTGCCAGCTCCCTTATAGCGGATTACACAGATACGCAGTATTTT.

CDR3 amino acids: CATSTRDRVQYGYTF. The CDR3 nucleotides read TGTGCCACCAGCACCAGAGACAGGGTCCAATATGGCTACACCTTC. This chain uses TRBV15 with TRBJ1-2; 7 positions match TRBD1. There are 15 residues in the CDR3. Germline CDR1 reads LNHNV; CDR2 reads YYDKDF (reference sequence). Losses at the gene ends were 4 bases for V and 5 bases for J; bases not matched to a gene: 10.

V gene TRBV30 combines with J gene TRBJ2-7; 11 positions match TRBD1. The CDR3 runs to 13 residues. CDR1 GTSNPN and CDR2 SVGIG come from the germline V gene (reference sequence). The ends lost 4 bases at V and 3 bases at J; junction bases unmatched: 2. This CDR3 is CAWTGTGGYEQYF. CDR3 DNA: TGTGCCTGGACGGGGACAGGGGGCTACGAGCAGTACTTC.

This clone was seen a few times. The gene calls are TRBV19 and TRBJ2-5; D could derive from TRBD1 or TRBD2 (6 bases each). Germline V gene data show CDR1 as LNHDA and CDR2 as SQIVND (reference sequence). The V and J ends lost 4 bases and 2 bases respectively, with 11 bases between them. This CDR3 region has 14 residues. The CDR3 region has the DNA TGTGCCAGTAGTACCGTAGGGGGGCAAGAGACCCAGTACTTC. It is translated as CASSTVGGQETQYF.

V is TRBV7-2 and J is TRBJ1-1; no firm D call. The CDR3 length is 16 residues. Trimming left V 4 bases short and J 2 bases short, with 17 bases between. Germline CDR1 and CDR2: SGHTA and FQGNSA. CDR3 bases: TGTGCCAGCAGCTACTCGGGTTTGGAGGGCAACACTGAAGCTTTCTTT. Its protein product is CASSYSGLEGNTEAFF.

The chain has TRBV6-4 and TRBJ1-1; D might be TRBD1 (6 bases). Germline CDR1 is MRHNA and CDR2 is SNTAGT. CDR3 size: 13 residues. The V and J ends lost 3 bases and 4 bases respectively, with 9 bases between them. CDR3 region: CASSDGGGTEAFF. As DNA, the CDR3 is TGTGCCAGCAGTGATGGGGGCGGCACTGAAGCTTTCTTT.

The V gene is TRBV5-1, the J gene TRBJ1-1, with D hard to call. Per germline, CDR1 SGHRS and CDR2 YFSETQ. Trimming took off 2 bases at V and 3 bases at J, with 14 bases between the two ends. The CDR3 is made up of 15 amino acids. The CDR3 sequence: CASSFDAPGDTEAFF. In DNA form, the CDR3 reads TGCGCCAGCAGCTTCGACGCACCAGGAGACACTGAAGCTTTCTTT.

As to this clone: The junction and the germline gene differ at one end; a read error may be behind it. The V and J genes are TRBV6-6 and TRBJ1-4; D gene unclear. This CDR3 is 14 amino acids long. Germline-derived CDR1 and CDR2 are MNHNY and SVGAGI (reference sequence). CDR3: CASTYPESGEKLFF. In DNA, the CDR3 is TGTGCCAGCACTTACCCCGAGTCTGGTGAAAAACTGTTTTTT.

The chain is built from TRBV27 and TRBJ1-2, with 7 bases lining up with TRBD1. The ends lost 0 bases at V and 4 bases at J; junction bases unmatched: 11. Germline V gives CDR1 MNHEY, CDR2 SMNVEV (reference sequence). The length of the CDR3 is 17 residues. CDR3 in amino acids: CASSLSLRTGYTYGYTF. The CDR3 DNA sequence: TGTGCCAGCAGTTTATCTCTTAGGACAGGCTATACCTATGGCTACACCTTC.

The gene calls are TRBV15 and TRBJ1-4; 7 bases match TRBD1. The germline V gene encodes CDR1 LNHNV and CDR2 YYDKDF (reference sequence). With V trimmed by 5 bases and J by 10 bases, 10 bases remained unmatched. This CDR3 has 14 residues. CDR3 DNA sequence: TGTGCCACCAGCCTACAGGGGAGGCTTGGAAAACTGTTTTTT. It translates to CATSLQGRLGKLFF.

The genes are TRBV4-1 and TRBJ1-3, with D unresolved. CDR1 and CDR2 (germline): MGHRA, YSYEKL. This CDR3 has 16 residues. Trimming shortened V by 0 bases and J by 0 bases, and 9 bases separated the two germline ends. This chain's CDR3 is CASSQEVGASGNTIYF. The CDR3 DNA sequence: TGCGCCAGCAGCCAAGAAGTCGGAGCCTCTGGAAACACCATATATTTT.

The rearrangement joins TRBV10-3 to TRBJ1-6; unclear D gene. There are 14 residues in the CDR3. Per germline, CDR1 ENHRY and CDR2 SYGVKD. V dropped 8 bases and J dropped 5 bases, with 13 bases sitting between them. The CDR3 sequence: CAISQAANNSPLHF. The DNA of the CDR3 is TGTGCCATCTCTCAGGCGGCTAATAATTCACCCCTCCACTTT.

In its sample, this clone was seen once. As DNA, the CDR3 is TGTGCCAGCAGCTGGGGGTACCAAGAGACCCAGTACTTC. Translating it yields CASSWGYQETQYF. V usage is TRBV5-6 and J usage is TRBJ2-5; D tentatively reads TRBD1 or TRBD2 (5 bases each). The CDR3 spans 13 residues. Trimming removed 3 bases at V and 0 bases at J, with 6 bases between. Germline V gene data show CDR1 as SGHDT and CDR2 as YYEEEE.

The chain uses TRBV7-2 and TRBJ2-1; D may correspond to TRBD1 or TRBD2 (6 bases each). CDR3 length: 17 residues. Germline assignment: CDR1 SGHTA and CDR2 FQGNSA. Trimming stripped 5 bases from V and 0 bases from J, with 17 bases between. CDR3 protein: CASSRGGWGGSYNEQFF. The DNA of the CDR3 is TGTGCCAGCAGCAGAGGGGGGTGGGGAGGCTCCTACAATGAGCAGTTCTTC.

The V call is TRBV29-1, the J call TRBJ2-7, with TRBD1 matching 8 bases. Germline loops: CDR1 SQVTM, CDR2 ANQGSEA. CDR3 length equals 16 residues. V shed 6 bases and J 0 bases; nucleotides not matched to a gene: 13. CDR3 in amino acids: CSVEDAGGGSSYEQYF. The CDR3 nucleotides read TGCAGCGTAGAGGACGCAGGGGGCGGCAGCTCCTACGAGCAGTACTTC.

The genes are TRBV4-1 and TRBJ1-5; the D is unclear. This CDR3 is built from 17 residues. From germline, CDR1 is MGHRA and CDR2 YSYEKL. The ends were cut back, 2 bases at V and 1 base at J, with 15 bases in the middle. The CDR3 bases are TGCGCCAGCAGCCAACGTACCGGGCCAGTAAGCAATCAGCCCCAGCATTTT. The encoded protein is CASSQRTGPVSNQPQHF.

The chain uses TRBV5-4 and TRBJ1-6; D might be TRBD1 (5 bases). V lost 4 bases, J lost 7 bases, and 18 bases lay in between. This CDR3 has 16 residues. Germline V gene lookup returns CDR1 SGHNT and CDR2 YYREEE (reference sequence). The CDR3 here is CASSPTPGRKNSPLHF. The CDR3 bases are TGTGCCAGCAGCCCTACCCCGGGACGTAAGAATTCACCCCTCCACTTT.

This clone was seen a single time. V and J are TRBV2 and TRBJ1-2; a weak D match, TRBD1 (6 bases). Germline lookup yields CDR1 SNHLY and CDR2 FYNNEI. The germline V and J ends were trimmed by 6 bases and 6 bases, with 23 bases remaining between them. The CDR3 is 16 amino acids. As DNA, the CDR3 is TGTGCCAGCAGCCGAAGATCAGGGGCCATCACCAATGGCTACACCTTC. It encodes CASSRRSGAITNGYTF.

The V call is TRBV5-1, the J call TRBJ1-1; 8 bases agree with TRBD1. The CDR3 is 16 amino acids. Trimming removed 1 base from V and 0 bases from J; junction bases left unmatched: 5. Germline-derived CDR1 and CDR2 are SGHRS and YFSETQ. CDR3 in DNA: TGCGCCAGCAGCTTGAACGCAGGGGGCATGAACACTGAAGCTTTCTTT. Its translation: CASSLNAGGMNTEAFF.

The CDR3 DNA sequence: TGCGCCAGCAGTCCGCAGATGGGGGGATTGGGCACTGAAGCTTTCTTT. It specifies CASSPQMGGLGTEAFF. The chain joins TRBV5-1 to TRBJ1-1; D may be TRBD1 (5 bases). Germline assignment: CDR1 SGHRS and CDR2 YFSETQ. The V gene lost 5 bases and the J gene lost 4 bases, with 21 bases spanning the gap. This CDR3 contains 16 residues.